Listed below are T cell receptor beta chains from one sample, sequenced in a study of T-cell memory formation after mild COVID-19. TCRdb reanalysed the 5' RACE reads using MiXCR and keeps one entry per CDR3 protein. The sample holds approximately 350,000 distinct CDR3 sequences, over 10% seen once. The source material was PBMCs or a T cell subset sorted from them (not recorded which). All receptors derive from a man aged 18 to 35 who had mild COVID-19 (a few samples of this study predate the infection). Cell type and time point are not known. Each CDR3 is given with its conserved first and last residue. Fields, in order: J gene, CDR3 length, clone size, V gene, D gene, CDR3 DNA, CDR3 protein. The D gene is left open where the match is weak. The size field is filled for only some rows; it gives once, few, many or a size class.

TRBJ2-2	16	few	TRBV20-1	TRBD1	TGCAGTGCTAGAGATCGGAAAACAGGGGGAACCGGGGAGCTGTTTTTT	CSARDRKTGGTGELFF
TRBJ2-3	15	-	TRBV7-2	-	TGTGCCAGCAGCTTAGCGCGGCCAGGGGTGGATACGCAGTATTTT	CASSLARPGVDTQYF
TRBJ2-6	16	many	TRBV5-1	-	TGCGCCAGCAGCTTGGAAGGGACTGCTGGGGCCAACGTCCTGACTTTC	CASSLEGTAGANVLTF
TRBJ2-3	12	few	TRBV12-3/TRBV12-4	-	TGTGCCAGCAAGTCTACCGGCCGTACGCAGTATTTT	CASKSTGRTQYF
TRBJ1-2	14	few	TRBV11-2	-	TGTGCCAGCAGCTCAACATCAGGGGTTCGAGGCTACACCTTC	CASSSTSGVRGYTF
TRBJ1-2	14	-	TRBV5-6	-	TGTGCCAGCAGCTTCCCGACGGGGATCTATGGCTACACCTTC	CASSFPTGIYGYTF
TRBJ2-1	18	few	TRBV4-3	TRBD2	TGCGCCAGCAGCCAAGATACTAGCGGGGGGGTTTCCTACAATGAGCAGTTCTTC	CASSQDTSGGVSYNEQFF
TRBJ2-1	16	-	TRBV29-1	TRBD2	TGCAGCGTTGAATCCGCTCGGGGGGGCTCCTACAATGAGCAGTTCTTC	CSVESARGGSYNEQFF
TRBJ1-5	13	-	TRBV7-9	-	TGTGCCAGCGCCCTGGACGGCAATCAGCCCCAGCATTTT	CASALDGNQPQHF
TRBJ1-5	13	-	TRBV5-1	-	TGCGCCAGCAGCCACGGAGAGAATCACCCCCAGCATTTT	CASSHGENHPQHF
TRBJ1-2	14	-	TRBV11-2	TRBD1	TGTGCCAGCAGCTTAGGCGCAGGGGGCAATGGCTACACCTTC	CASSLGAGGNGYTF
TRBJ2-5	15	-	TRBV9	-	TGTGCCAGCAGCGTAGCGGGGGCCTCCCAAGAGACCCAGTACTTC	CASSVAGASQETQYF
TRBJ2-3	18	-	TRBV7-2	-	TGTGCCAGCAGCTTAGAGGGGCCCGGATACCTTAGCACAGATACGCAGTATTTT	CASSLEGPGYLSTDTQYF
TRBJ2-3	14	-	TRBV11-2	-	TGTGCCAGCAGTGCCGGGGCCCTCACAGATACGCAGTATTTT	CASSAGALTDTQYF
TRBJ2-5	15	-	TRBV7-2	-	TGTGCCAGCAGCCACCAGCGTGGGCCAACGGAGACCCAGTACTTC	CASSHQRGPTETQYF
TRBJ1-1	16	few	TRBV7-9	TRBD1	TGTGCCAGCAGCTTAGCGGGCAGGGGGCATGGGACTGAAGCTTTCTTT	CASSLAGRGHGTEAFF
TRBJ2-3	13	-	TRBV12-3/TRBV12-4	-	TGTGCCAGCAGACTTGGGTTCACAGATACGCAGTATTTT	CASRLGFTDTQYF
TRBJ2-3	15	-	TRBV20-1	-	TGCAGTGCTAGAGACGGGGACCACCGCACAGATACGCAGTATTTT	CSARDGDHRTDTQYF
TRBJ2-1	16	few	TRBV6-5	TRBD2	TGTGCCAGCAGTTACTCGATCCTAGCGGGGGGGCGCGAGCAGTTCTTC	CASSYSILAGGREQFF
TRBJ2-5	15	-	TRBV29-1	TRBD1	TGCAGCGTTGACGGGGGACAGGGGGCTAGGGAGACCCAGTACTTC	CSVDGGQGARETQYF
TRBJ2-7	14	-	TRBV5-1	-	TGCGCCAGCACCCCTAACCCGGGCCTACCCGAGCAGTACTTC	CASTPNPGLPEQYF
TRBJ1-1	13	-	TRBV20-1	-	TGCAGTGGTAGGGGGTGGTTAGACACTGAAGCTTTCTTT	CSGRGWLDTEAFF
TRBJ1-2	15	few	TRBV12-3/TRBV12-4	-	TGTGCCAGCAGTTTAGGACAGGAACAAAACTATGGCTACACCTTC	CASSLGQEQNYGYTF
TRBJ2-3	18	few	TRBV4-2	TRBD2	TGTGCCAGCAGCCAGAGGGGTAGCGGGGGGGCCCGAGCAGATACGCAGTATTTT	CASSQRGSGGARADTQYF
TRBJ1-2	16	-	TRBV4-3	TRBD1	TGCGCCAGCAGCCAAGAGGGACAGGGAGTCATCTATGGCTACACCTTC	CASSQEGQGVIYGYTF
TRBJ2-5	13	many	TRBV7-9	-	TGTGCCAGCAGCTTAGCCCACCAAGAGACCCAGTACTTC	CASSLAHQETQYF
TRBJ2-7	15	-	TRBV5-1	TRBD2	TGCGCCAGCAGATCCCGACTAGCGGGGACCTACGAGCAGTACTTC	CASRSRLAGTYEQYF
TRBJ2-7	13	-	TRBV7-6	-	TGTGCCAGCAGCCAGACGGGAATCAACGAGCAGTACTTC	CASSQTGINEQYF
TRBJ2-6	15	-	TRBV12-3/TRBV12-4	-	TGTGCCAGCACCCAGGGGGGGCTTGGGGCCAACGTCCTGACTTTC	CASTQGGLGANVLTF
TRBJ1-5	12	-	TRBV4-1	-	TGCGCCAGCAGCCAAGGGACGGAGCCCCAGCATTTT	CASSQGTEPQHF
TRBJ1-2	13	many	TRBV25-1	-	TGTGCCAGCAGATCAAGGCAGGGCTATGGCTACACCTTC	CASRSRQGYGYTF
TRBJ1-6	11	-	TRBV20-1	-	TGCAGTGCTAGTTTAGGGGTTCCCCTCCACTTT	CSASLGVPLHF
TRBJ2-7	12	-	TRBV7-2	-	TGTGCCAGCAGCACCAGATACTACGAGCAGTACTTC	CASSTRYYEQYF
TRBJ1-1	12	-	TRBV11-1	-	TGTGCCAGCAGCCAGGCAGGGGATGAAGCTTTCTTT	CASSQAGDEAFF
TRBJ2-7	15	-	TRBV29-1	-	TGCAGCGTTGATGGAGGGGAACAGGGCGATTGGGAGCAGTACTTC	CSVDGGEQGDWEQYF
TRBJ2-5	14	-	TRBV3-1	-	TGTGCCAGCAGCCAAGATCCCGGAGGGGAGACCCAGTACTTC	CASSQDPGGETQYF
TRBJ2-7	14	-	TRBV14	-	TGTGCCAGCAGCCAAGAGGGAGATATTTACGAGCAGTACTTC	CASSQEGDIYEQYF
TRBJ2-1	13	many	TRBV4-1	-	TGCGCCAGCAGCAGTTCCTTAGGGGGTGAGCAGTTCTTC	CASSSSLGGEQFF
TRBJ1-3	12	few	TRBV5-1	-	TGCGCCAGCAGTGAAGGAAGAAACACCATATATTTT	CASSEGRNTIYF
TRBJ1-6	13	few	TRBV5-1	-	TGCGCCAGCAGCTTCGGACAGAATTCACCCCTCCACTTT	CASSFGQNSPLHF
TRBJ1-2	11	many	TRBV5-6	-	TGTGCCAGCAGCATCAACTATGGCTACACCTTC	CASSINYGYTF
TRBJ1-4	13	-	TRBV20-1	TRBD1	TGCAGTGCTAGCCCTTTACAGGGGGAGAAACTGTTTTTT	CSASPLQGEKLFF
TRBJ1-2	16	-	TRBV27	-	TGTGCCAGCAGTGCCCGCAGGGGTTGGAGCTTTGACGGCTACACCTTC	CASSARRGWSFDGYTF
TRBJ2-3	15	-	TRBV20-1	TRBD2	TGCAGTGCTAGTAACCCTAGCGGACCCACAGATACGCAGTATTTT	CSASNPSGPTDTQYF